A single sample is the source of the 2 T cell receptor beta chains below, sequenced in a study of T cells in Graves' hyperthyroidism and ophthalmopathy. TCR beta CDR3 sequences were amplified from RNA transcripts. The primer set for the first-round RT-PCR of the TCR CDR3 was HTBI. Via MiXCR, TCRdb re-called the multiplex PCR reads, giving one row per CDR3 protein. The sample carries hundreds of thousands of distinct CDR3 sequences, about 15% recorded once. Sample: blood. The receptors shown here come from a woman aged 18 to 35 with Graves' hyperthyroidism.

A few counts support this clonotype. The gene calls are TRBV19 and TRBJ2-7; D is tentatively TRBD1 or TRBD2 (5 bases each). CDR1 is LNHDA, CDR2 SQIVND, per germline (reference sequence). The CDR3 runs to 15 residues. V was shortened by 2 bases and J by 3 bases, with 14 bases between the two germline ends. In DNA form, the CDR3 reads TGTGCCAGTAGTATATCCCGGGACGCTGGCTACGAGCAGTACTTC. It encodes CASSISRDAGYEQYF.

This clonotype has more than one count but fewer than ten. CDR3 residues: CASSGRTSGFGANVLTF. The CDR3 region has the DNA TGTGCCAGCAGCGGAAGGACTAGCGGGTTTGGGGCCAACGTCCTGACTTTC. The rearrangement links TRBV7-9 to TRBJ2-6; 11 bases are shared with TRBD2. The CDR3 loop spans 17 amino acids. Germline-derived CDR1 and CDR2 are SEHNR and FQNEAQ (reference sequence). Losses at the gene ends were 5 bases for V and 3 bases for J; bases not matched to a gene: 6.